Listed here are 9 T cell receptor beta chains from one sample, sequenced in a study of blood T cell repertoires in COVID-19. Assay used: immunoSEQ multiplex PCR; TCRdb lists only in-frame clones, some missing. This sample has 190,000 or so clones, with about 85% found just once. The sequencing sample was made of PBMCs or T cells enriched from blood (not recorded which). The receptors shown here come from a woman younger than 45 who had recovered from COVID-19.

The chain employs TRBV5-1 and TRBJ2-2; tentatively, D is TRBD1 (5 bases). Germline CDR1 and CDR2: SGHRS and YFSETQ. V lost 2 bases and J lost 6, with 5 bases in between. The CDR3 spans 12 residues. This CDR3 is CASSLGAGELFF. Here the CDR3 DNA reads TGCGCCAGCAGCTTAGGGGCCGGGGAGCTGTTTTTT.

The V and J genes are TRBV11-2 and TRBJ1-3; D perhaps matches TRBD1 (5 bases). Germline assignment: CDR1 SGHAT and CDR2 FQNNGV. Trimming left V 4 bases short and J 0 bases short, with 10 bases between. CDR3 length equals 15 residues. CDR3: CASSSDRFSGNTIYF. In DNA, the CDR3 is TGTGCCAGCAGCTCCGACAGATTCTCTGGAAACACCATATATTTT.

This sequence joins TRBV5-6 and TRBJ1-5, with D uncertain. The CDR3 spans 17 residues. Germline lookup yields CDR1 SGHDT and CDR2 YYEEEE. Trimming removed 0 bases at V and 1 base at J, with 14 bases between. CDR3 sequence: CASSLGASPLSNQPQHF. The CDR3 nucleotides read TGTGCCAGCAGCTTGGGAGCGTCCCCTCTAAGCAATCAGCCCCAGCATTTT.

The chain recombines TRBV2 with TRBJ2-3, with 8 bases fitting TRBD1. CDR1 and CDR2 from the germline V gene are SNHLY and FYNNEI. V trimming: 7 bases; J trimming: 3 bases; junction bases outside the gene matches: 6. The CDR3 is 14 amino acids. CDR3 bases: TGTGCCAGCAAATCCAGGGGGCGGACAGATACGCAGTATTTT. Encoded protein: CASKSRGRTDTQYF.

Here the CDR3 DNA reads TGTGCCAGCAGTGCACAGAGGGGGTATGGCTACACCTTC. This codes for CASSAQRGYGYTF. The chain links TRBV25-1 to TRBJ1-2; D is possibly TRBD1 (6 bases). V lost 4 bases, J lost 5 bases, and 11 bases lay in between. CDR1 is MGHDK and CDR2 is SYGVNS in the germline V gene. The CDR3 consists of 13 residues.

Worth noting for this clone: This same CDR3 is encoded by further DNA sequences in the sample. This chain uses TRBV11-2 with TRBJ1-4; 7 bases are a match to TRBD1. The CDR3 has 15 amino acids. Germline CDR1 is SGHAT and CDR2 is FQNNGV. Trimming at V came to 3 bases and at J to 7 bases, leaving 8 bases not matched to a gene. This chain's CDR3 is CASSLGDRDGEKLFF. The CDR3 region has the DNA TGTGCCAGCAGCTTGGGCGACAGGGATGGTGAAAAACTGTTTTTT.

The rearrangement links TRBV5-4 to TRBJ1-4; tentatively, D is TRBD1 (6 bases). This CDR3 region has 15 residues. CDR1 and CDR2 from the germline V gene are SGHNT and YYREEE (reference sequence). Trimming pared 4 bases from V and 3 bases from J, leaving 13 bases between. The CDR3 DNA sequence: TGTGCCAGCAGCCTACCGGGGGGCTCTAATGAAAAACTGTTTTTT. This codes for CASSLPGGSNEKLFF.

The chain couples TRBV11-3 to TRBJ2-1, with TRBD2 identical over 10 bases. Germline-derived CDR1 and CDR2 are SGHNT and YENEEA. Trimming took 5 bases from V and 9 from J; bases not matched to a gene: 10. This CDR3 is 15 amino acids long. The CDR3 here is CASSPLAGVNTEQFF. CDR3 DNA sequence: TGTGCCAGCAGCCCGCTAGCGGGAGTAAATACTGAGCAGTTCTTC.

This clone is a singleton in its sample. The rearrangement joins TRBV27 to TRBJ2-1; D might be TRBD1 (5 bases). This CDR3 comprises 16 residues. Trimming left V 6 bases short and J 1 base short, with 16 bases between. The germline CDR1 and CDR2 sequences are MNHEY and SMNVEV (reference sequence). This CDR3 reads CASRKGVLESYNEQFF. CDR3 nucleotides: TGTGCCAGCAGAAAAGGGGTTTTGGAGTCCTACAATGAGCAGTTCTTC.